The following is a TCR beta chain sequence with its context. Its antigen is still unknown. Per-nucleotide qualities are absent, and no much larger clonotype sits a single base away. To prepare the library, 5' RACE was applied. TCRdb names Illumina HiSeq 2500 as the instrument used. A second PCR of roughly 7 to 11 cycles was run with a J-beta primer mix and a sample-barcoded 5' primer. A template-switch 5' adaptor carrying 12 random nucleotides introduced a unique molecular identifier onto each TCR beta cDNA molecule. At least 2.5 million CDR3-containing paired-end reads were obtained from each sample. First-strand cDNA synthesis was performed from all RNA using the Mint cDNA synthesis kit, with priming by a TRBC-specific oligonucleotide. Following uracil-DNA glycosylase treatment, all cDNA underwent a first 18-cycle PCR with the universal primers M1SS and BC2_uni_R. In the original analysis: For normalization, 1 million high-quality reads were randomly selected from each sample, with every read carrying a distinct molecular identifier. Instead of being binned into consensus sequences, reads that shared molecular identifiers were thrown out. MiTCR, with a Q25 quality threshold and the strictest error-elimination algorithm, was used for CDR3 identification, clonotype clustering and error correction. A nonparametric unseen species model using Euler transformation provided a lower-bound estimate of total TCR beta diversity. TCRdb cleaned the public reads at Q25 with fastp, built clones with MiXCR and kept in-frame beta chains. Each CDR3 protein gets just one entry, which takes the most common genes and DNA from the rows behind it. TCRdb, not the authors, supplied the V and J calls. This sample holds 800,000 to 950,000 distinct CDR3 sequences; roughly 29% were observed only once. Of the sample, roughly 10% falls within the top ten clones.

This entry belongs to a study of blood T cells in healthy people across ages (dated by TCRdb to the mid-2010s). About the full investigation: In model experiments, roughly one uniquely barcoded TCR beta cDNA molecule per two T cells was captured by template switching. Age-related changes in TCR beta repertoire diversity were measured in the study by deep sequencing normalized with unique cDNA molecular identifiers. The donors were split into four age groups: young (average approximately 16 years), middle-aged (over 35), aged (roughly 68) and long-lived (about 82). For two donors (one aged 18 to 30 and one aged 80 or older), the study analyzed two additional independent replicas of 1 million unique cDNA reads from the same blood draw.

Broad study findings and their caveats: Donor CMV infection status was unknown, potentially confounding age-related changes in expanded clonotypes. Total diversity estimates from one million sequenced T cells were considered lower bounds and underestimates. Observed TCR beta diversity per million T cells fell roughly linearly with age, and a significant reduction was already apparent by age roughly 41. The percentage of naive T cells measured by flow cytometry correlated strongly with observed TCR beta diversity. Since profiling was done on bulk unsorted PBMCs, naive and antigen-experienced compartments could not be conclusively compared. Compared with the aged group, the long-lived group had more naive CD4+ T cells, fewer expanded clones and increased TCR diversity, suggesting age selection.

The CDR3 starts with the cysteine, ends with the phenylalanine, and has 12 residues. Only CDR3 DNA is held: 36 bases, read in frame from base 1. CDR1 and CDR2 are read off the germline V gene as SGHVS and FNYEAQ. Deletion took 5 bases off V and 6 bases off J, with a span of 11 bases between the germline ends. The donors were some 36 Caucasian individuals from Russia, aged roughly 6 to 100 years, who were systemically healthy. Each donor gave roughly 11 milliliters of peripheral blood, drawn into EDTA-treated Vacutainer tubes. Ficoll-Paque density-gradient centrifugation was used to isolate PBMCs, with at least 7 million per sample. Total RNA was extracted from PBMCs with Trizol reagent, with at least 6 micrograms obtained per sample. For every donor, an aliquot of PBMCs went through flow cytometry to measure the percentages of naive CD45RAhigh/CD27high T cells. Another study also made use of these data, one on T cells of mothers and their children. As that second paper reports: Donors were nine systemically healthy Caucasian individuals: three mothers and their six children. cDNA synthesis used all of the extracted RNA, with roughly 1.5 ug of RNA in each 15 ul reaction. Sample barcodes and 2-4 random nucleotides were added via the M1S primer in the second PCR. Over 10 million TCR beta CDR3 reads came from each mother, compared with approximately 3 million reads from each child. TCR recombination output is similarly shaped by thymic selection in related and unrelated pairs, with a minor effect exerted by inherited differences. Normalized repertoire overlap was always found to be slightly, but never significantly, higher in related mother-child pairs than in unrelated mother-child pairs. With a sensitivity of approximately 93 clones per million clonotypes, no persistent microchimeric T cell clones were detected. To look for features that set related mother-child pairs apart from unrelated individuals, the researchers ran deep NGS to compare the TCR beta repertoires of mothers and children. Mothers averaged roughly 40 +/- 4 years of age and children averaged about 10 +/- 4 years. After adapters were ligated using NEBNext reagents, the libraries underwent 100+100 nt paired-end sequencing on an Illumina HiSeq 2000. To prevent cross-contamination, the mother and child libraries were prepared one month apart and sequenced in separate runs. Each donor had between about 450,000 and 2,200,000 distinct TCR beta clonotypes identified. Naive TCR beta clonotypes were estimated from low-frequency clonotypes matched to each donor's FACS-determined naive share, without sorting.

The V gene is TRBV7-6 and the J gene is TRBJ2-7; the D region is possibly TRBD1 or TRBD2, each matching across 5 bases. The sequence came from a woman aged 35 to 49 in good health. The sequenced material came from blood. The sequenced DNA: TGTGCCAGCAGCCCCCTCGGGACCGAGCAGTACTTC. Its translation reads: CASSPLGTEQYF.